This TCR beta chain was sequenced for a study of T cells in Graves' hyperthyroidism and ophthalmopathy. Notes on the study in general: The model made its ophthalmopathy prediction, and onset followed a median around 6.5 months later.

It was RNA transcripts that yielded the amplified TCR beta CDR3 regions. The HTBI primer set drove a first-round RT-PCR of the TCR CDR3. TCRdb fed the multiplex PCR reads into MiXCR, producing one record per CDR3 protein. This table has around 530,000 distinct CDR3 sequences, 15% to 20% appearing once. Ophthalmopathy patients all had a Clinical Activity Score of at least 3, a NOSPECS grade of at least 4 and disease under 3 months old. Germline V lookup: CDR1 MNHEY, CDR2 SVGEGT. The CDR3 sequence is 14 residues long. The V and J ends lost 10 bases and 3 bases respectively, with 18 bases between them. A word on this clonotype: Antigen unknown.

This sequence was found in a woman younger than 30 with Graves' ophthalmopathy. The sequencing input was blood. The chain has TRBV6-2 or TRBV6-3 and TRBJ1-1, with a possible D match to TRBD1 (5 bases). The CDR3, as DNA: TGTGCCACCTTTCCCGGGACCCTATACACTGAAGCTTTCTTT. As protein: CATFPGTLYTEAFF.